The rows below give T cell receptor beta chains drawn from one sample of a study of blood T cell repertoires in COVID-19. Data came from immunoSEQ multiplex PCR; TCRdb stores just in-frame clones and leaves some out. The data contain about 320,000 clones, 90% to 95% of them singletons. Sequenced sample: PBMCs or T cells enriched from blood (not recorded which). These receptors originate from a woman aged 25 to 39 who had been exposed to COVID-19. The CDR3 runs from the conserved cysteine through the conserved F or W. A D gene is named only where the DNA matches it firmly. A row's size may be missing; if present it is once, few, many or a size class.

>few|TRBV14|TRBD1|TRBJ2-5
CASSQARTGKETQYF
TGTGCCAGCAGCCAAGCCCGGACAGGGAAGGAGACCCAGTACTTC
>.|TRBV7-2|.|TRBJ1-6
CASSLDTNNSPLHF
TGTGCCAGCAGCTTAGACACTAATAATTCACCCCTCCACTTT
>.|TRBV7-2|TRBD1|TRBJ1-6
CASSRDRVGNSPLHF
TGTGCCAGCAGCCGTGACAGGGTCGGTAATTCACCCCTCCACTTT
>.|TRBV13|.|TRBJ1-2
CASSRERGSGYTF
TGTGCCAGCAGTCGCGAGCGGGGTAGTGGCTACACCTTC
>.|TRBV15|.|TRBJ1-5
CATSKTGREPQHF
TGTGCCACCAGCAAGACCGGGAGGGAGCCCCAGCATTTT
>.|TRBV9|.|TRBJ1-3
CASSVGGGERGNTIYF
TGTGCCAGCAGCGTAGGCGGAGGGGAGAGAGGAAACACCATATATTTT
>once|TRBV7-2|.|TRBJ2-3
CASSRGGGSDTQYF
TGTGCCAGCAGTCGCGGGGGCGGATCAGATACGCAGTATTTT
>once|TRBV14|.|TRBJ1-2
CASSLPGTTSYGYTF
TGTGCCAGCAGCCTACCGGGAACGACGAGCTATGGCTACACCTTC
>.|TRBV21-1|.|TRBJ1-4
CAPRTGGNEKLFF
TGTGCCCCCCGGACAGGGGGTAATGAAAAACTGTTTTTT
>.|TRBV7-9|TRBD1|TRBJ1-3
CASRTNLRTGGPGNTIYF
TGTGCCAGCAGGACGAACCTCAGGACAGGGGGCCCTGGAAACACCATATATTTT
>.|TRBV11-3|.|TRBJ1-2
CAFQGGYGYTF
TGTGCCTTCCAGGGAGGCTATGGCTACACCTTC
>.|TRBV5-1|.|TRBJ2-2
CASKMQYTGELFF
TGCGCCAGCAAAATGCAGTACACCGGGGAGCTGTTTTTT
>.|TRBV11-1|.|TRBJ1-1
CASSTYPNTEAFF
TGTGCCAGCAGCACATACCCGAACACTGAAGCTTTCTTT
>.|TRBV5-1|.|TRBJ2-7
CASSRDTAYEQYF
TGCGCCAGCAGCCGGGACACCGCCTACGAGCAGTACTTC
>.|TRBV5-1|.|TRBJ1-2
CASSFLGGYTF
TGCGCCAGCAGCTTTCTAGGAGGCTACACCTTC
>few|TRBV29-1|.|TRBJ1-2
CSVYRPLYGYTF
TGCAGCGTTTACAGGCCACTCTATGGCTACACCTTC
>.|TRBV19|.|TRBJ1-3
CASSATHRSGNTIYF
TGTGCCAGTAGTGCCACCCACAGATCCGGAAACACCATATATTTT
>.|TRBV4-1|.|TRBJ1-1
CASSQDVTGWKGTEAFF
TGCGCCAGCAGCCAAGATGTCACAGGGTGGAAGGGCACTGAAGCTTTCTTT
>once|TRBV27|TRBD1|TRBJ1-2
CASSSRRTGYGYTF
TGTGCCAGCAGTTCCAGACGGACAGGATATGGCTACACCTTC
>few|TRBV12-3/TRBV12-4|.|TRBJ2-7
CASSYGGSYEQYF
TGTGCCAGCAGTTATGGCGGCTCCTACGAGCAGTACTTC
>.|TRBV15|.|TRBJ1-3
CATSTRQASSGNTIYF
TGTGCCACCAGCACAAGACAGGCTTCCTCTGGAAACACCATATATTTT
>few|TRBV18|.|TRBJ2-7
CASSIQAARGEQYF
TGTGCCAGCTCAATACAGGCCGCACGTGGGGAGCAGTACTTC
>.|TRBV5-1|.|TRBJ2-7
CASSLALASSYEQYF
TGCGCCAGCAGCTTGGCCTTGGCTAGCTCCTACGAGCAGTACTTC
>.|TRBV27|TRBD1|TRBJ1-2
CASSRDRGNYGYTF
TGTGCCAGCAGTAGGGACAGGGGGAACTATGGCTACACCTTC
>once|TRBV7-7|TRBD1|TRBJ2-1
CASSPSLGQGDNEQFF
TGTGCCAGCAGCCCATCACTGGGACAGGGGGACAATGAGCAGTTCTTC
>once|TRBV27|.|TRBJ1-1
CASSLAGNTEAFF
TGTGCCAGCAGTTTAGCCGGGAACACTGAAGCTTTCTTT
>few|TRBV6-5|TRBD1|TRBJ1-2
CASRGPDRAYGYTF
TGTGCCAGCAGGGGACCAGACAGGGCCTATGGCTACACCTTC
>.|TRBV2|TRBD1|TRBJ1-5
CASSEQGAWGNQPQHF
TGTGCCAGCAGTGAACAGGGGGCATGGGGCAATCAGCCCCAGCATTTT
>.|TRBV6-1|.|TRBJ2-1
CASSEFGQYNEQFF
TGTGCCAGCAGTGAATTTGGGCAGTACAATGAGCAGTTCTTC
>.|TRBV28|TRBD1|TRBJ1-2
CASSSLGQGPGYTF
TGTGCCAGCAGTTCCCTGGGACAGGGTCCCGGCTACACCTTC
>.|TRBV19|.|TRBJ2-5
CASSISANQQETQYF
TGTGCCAGTAGTATTAGCGCAAACCAACAAGAGACCCAGTACTTC
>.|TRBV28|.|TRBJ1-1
CASSLSFQAFF
TGTGCCAGCAGTTTATCGTTCCAAGCTTTCTTT